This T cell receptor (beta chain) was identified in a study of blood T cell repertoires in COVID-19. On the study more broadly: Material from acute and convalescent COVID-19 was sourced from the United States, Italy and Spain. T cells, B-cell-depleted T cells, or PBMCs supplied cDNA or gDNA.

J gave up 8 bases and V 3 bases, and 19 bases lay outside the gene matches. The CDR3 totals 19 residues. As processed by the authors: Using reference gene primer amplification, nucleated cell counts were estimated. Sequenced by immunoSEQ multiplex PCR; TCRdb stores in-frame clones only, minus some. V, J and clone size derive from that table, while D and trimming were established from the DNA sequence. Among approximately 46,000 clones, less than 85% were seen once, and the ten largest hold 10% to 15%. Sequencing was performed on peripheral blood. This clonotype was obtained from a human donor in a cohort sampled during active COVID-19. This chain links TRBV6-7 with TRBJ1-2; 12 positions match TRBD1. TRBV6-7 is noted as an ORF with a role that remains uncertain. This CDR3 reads CASSYTTPGQGALKRGYTF. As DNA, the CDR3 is TGTGCCAGCAGTTATACGACTCCGGGACAGGGGGCTCTCAAGAGGGGCTACACCTTC.